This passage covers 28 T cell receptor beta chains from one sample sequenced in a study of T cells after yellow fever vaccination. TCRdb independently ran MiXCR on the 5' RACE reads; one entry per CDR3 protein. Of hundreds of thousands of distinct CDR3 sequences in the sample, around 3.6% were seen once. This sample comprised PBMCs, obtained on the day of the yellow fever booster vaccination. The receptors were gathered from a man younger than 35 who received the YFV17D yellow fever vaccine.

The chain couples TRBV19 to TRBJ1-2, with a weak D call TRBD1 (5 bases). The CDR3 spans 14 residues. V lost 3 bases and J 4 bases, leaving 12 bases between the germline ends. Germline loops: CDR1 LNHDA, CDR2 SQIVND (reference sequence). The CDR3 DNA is TGTGCCAGTAGTATCGAAAGGACAATCTATGGCTACACCTTC. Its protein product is CASSIERTIYGYTF.

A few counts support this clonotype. The CDR3 protein is CASSLGGDYEQYV. CDR3 nucleotide sequence: TGCGCCAGCAGCTTAGGGGGAGATTACGAGCAGTACGTC. This rearrangement joins TRBV5-1 to TRBJ2-7; tentatively, D is TRBD1 (6 bases). The germline V gene encodes CDR1 SGHRS and CDR2 YFSETQ. The CDR3 length is 13 residues. V was trimmed by 2 bases and J by 4 bases, leaving 10 bases between them.

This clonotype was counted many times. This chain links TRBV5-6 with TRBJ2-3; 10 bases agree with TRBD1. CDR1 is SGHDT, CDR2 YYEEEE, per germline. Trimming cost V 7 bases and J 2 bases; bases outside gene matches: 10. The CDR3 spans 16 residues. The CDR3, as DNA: TGTGCCAGCGACAAGACAGGGGGCGTACTCACAGATACGCAGTATTTT. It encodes CASDKTGGVLTDTQYF.

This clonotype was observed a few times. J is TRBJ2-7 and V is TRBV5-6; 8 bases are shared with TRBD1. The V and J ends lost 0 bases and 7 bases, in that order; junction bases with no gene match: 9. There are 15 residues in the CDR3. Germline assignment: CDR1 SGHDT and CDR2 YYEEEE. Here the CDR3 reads CASSLAPDRENEQYF. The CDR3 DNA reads TGTGCCAGCAGCTTGGCCCCGGACAGGGAGAATGAGCAGTACTTC.

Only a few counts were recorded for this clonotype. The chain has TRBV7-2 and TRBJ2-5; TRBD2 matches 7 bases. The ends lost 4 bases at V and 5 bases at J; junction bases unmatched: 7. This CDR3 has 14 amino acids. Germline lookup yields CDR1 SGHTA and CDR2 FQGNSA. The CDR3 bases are TGTGCCAGCAGCTCCCCGGGGGGAGCGGAGACCCAGTACTTC. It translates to CASSSPGGAETQYF.

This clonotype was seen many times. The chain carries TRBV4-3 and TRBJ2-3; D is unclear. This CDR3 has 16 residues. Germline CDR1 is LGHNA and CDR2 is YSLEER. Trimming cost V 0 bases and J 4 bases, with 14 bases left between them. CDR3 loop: CASSQDSSGPADTQYF. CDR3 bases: TGCGCCAGCAGCCAAGATAGCTCCGGCCCGGCAGATACGCAGTATTTT.

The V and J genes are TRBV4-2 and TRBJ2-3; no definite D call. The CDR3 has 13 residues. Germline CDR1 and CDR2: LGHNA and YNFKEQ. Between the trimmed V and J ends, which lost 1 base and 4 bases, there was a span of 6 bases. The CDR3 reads CASSQVLSDTQYF. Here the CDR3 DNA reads TGTGCCAGCAGCCAAGTCCTCTCAGATACGCAGTATTTT.

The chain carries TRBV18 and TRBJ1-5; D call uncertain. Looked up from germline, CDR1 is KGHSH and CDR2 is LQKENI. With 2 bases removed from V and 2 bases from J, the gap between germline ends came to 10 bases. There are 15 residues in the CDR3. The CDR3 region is CASSPGLSGNQPQHF. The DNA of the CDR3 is TGTGCCAGCTCACCAGGTCTCAGCGGCAATCAGCCCCAGCATTTT.

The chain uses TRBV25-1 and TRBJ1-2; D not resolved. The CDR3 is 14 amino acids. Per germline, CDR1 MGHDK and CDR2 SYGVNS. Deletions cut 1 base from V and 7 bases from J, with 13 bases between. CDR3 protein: CASSEWASGFGYTF. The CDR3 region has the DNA TGTGCCAGCAGTGAATGGGCCAGTGGCTTTGGCTACACCTTC.

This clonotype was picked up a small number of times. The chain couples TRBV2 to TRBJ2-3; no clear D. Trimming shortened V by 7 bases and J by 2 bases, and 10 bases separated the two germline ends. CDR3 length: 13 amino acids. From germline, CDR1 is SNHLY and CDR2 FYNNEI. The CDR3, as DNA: TGTGCCAGCACCAGGCCTCCCACAGATACGCAGTATTTT. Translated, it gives CASTRPPTDTQYF.

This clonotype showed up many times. CDR3 DNA sequence: TGCGCCAGCAGGGTGGCCCTGGCGGGGGTTCGCGCGTCAGAGACCCAGTACTTC. Translated, it gives CASRVALAGVRASETQYF. The chain has TRBV5-1 and TRBJ2-5; TRBD2 agrees at 7 bases. CDR1 is SGHRS, CDR2 YFSETQ, per germline. Trimming cost V 5 bases and J 4 bases; bases outside gene matches: 20. The CDR3 loop spans 18 amino acids.

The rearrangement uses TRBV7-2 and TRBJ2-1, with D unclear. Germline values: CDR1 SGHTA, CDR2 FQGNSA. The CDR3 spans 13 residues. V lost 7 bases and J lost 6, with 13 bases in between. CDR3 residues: CASISLIGNEQFF. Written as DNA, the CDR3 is TGTGCCAGCATCTCCCTCATAGGCAATGAGCAGTTCTTC.

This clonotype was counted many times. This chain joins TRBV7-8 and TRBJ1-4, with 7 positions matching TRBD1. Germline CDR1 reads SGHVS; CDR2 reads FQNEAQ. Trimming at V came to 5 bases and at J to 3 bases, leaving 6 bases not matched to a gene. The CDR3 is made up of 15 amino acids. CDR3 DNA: TGTGCCAGCAGCCCCTCAGGGGGAGCTAATGAAAAACTGTTTTTT. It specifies CASSPSGGANEKLFF.

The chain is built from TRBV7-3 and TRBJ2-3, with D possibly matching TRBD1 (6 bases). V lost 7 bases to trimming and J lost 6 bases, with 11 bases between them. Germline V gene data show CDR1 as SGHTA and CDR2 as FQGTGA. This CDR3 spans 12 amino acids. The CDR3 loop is CASTSRGDTQYF. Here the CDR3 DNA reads TGTGCCAGCACGTCTAGGGGGGATACGCAGTATTTT.

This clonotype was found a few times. CDR3 DNA sequence: TGTGCCAGCAGCCGGGCCCCGACAGTATACGAGCAGTACGTC. Protein: CASSRAPTVYEQYV. This sequence joins TRBV12-3 or TRBV12-4 and TRBJ2-7, with D possibly TRBD1 on 5 matching bases. CDR3 size: 14 residues. V lost 6 bases, J lost 4 bases, and 16 bases lay in between.

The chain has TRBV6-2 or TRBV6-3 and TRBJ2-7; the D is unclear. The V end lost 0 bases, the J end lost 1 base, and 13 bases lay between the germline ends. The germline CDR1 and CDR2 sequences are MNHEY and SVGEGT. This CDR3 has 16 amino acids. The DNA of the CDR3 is TGTGCCAGCAGTTACTCGCTGTCGCAGTCATCCTACGAGCAGTACTTC. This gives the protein CASSYSLSQSSYEQYF.

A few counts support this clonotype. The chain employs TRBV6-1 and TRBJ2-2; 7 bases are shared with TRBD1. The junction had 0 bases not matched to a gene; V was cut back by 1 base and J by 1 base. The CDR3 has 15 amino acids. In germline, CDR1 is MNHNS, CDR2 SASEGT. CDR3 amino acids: CASSEGTGNTGELFF. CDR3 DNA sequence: TGTGCCAGCAGTGAAGGGACAGGGAACACCGGGGAGCTGTTTTTT.

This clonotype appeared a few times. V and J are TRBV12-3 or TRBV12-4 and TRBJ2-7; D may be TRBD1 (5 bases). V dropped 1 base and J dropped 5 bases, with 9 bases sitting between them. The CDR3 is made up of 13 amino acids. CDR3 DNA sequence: TGTGCCAGCAGTTTAGGACAGCCGAACGAGCAGTACGTC. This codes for CASSLGQPNEQYV.

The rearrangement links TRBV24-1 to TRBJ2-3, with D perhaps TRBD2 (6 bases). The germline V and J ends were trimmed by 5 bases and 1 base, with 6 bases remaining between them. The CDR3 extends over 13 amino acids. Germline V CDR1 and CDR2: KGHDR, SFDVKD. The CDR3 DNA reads TGTGCCACCAGTGTAGCGGGCACAGATACGCAGTATTTT. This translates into CATSVAGTDTQYF.

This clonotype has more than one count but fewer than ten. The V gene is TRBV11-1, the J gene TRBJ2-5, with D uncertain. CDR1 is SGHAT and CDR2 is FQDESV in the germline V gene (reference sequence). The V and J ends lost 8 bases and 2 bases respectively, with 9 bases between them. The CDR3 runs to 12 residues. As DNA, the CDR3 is TGTGCCAGCGCGGCGGTGCAAGAGACCCAGTACTTC. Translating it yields CASAAVQETQYF.

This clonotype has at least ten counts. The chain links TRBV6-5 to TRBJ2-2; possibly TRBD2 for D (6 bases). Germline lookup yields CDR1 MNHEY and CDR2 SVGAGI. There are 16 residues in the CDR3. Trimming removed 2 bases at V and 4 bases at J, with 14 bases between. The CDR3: CASSYGTGEGTGELFF. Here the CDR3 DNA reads TGTGCCAGCAGTTACGGGACTGGCGAGGGCACCGGGGAGCTGTTTTTT.

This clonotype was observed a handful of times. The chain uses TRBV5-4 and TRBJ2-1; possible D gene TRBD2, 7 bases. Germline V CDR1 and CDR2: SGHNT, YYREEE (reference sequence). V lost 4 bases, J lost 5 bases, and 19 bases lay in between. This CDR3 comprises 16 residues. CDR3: CASSLYVGGLDNEQFF. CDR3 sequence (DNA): TGTGCCAGCAGCCTCTACGTGGGGGGGCTAGACAATGAGCAGTTCTTC.

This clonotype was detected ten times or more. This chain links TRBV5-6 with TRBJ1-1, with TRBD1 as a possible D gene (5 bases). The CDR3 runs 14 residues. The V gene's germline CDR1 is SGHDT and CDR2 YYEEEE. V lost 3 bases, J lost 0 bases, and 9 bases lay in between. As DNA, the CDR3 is TGTGCCAGCAGCTGGACAATTATGAACACTGAAGCTTTCTTT. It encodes CASSWTIMNTEAFF.

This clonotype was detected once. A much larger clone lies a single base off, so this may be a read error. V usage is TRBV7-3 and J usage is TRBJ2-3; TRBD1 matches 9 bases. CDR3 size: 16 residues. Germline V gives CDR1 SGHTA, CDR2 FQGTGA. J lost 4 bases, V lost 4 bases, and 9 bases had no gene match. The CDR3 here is CASSSTGGLSADTQYF. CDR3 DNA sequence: TGTGCCAGCAGCTCCACAGGGGGCCTAAGCGCAGATACGCAGTATTTT.

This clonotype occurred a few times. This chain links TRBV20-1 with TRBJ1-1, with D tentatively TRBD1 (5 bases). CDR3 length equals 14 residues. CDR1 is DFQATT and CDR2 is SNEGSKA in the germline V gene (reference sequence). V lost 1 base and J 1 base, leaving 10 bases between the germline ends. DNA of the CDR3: TGCAGTGCTAGAGGCGGGGCGCGGAACACTGAAGCTTTCTTT. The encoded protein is CSARGGARNTEAFF.

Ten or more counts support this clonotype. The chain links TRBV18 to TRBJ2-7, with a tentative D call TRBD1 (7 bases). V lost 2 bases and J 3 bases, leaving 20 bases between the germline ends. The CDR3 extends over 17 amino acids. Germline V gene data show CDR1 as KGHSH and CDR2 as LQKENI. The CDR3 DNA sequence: TGTGCCAGCTCACCATCCGCCCCTTCGCAGGGGGGCTACGAGCAGTACGTC. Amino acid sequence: CASSPSAPSQGGYEQYV.

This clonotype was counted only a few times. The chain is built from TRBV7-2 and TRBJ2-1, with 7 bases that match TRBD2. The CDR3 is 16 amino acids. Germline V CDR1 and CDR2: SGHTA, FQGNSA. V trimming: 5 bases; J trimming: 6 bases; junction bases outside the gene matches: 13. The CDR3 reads CASSALGAGTANEQFF. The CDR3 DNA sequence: TGTGCCAGCAGCGCCCTGGGAGCGGGAACTGCCAATGAGCAGTTCTTC.

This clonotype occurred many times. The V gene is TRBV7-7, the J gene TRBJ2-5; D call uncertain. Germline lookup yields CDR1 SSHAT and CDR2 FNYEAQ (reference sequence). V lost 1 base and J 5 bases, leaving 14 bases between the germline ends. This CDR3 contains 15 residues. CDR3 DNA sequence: TGTGCCAGCAGCTTAGGCCCCCGCGTTTTGGAGACCCAGTACTTC. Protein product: CASSLGPRVLETQYF.